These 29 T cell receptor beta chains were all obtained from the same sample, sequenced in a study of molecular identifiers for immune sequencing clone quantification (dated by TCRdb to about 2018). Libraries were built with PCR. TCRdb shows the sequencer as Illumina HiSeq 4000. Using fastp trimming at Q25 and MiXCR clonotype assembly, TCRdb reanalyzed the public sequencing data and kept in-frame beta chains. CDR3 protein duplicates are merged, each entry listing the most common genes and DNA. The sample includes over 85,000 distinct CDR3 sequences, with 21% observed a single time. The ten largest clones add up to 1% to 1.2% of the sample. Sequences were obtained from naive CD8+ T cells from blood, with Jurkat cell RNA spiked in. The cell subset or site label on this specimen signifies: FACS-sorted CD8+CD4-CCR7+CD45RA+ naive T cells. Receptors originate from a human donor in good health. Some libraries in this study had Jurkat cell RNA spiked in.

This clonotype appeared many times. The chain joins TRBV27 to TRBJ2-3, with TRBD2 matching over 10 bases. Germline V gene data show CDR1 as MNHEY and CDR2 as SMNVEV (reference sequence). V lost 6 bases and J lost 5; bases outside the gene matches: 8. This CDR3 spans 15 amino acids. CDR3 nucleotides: TGTGCCAGCAGCTTGCTAGCGGGAGTTGTAGATACGCAGTATTTT. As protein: CASSLLAGVVDTQYF.

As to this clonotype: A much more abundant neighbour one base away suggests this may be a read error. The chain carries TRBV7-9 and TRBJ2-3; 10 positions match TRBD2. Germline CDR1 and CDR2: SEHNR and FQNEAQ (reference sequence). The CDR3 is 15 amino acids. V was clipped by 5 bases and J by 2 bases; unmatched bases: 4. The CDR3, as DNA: TGTGCCAGCAGCGCGCTAGCGGGAGACACAGATACGCAGTATTTT. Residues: CASSALAGDTDTQYF.

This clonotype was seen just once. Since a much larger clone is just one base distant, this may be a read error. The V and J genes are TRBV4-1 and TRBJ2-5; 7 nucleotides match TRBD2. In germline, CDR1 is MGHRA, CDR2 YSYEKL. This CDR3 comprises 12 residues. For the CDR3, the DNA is TGCGCCAGCAGCCAAGTGCGGGAGACCCAGTGCTTC. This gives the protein CASSQVRETQCF.

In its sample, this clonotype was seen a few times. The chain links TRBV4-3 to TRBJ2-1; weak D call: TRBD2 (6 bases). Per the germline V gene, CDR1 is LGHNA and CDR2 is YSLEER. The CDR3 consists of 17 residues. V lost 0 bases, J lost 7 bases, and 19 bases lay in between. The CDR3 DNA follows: TGCGCCAGCAGCCAAGATGGAGATCTAGCGAGAGGTAATGAGCAGTTCTTC. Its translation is CASSQDGDLARGNEQFF.

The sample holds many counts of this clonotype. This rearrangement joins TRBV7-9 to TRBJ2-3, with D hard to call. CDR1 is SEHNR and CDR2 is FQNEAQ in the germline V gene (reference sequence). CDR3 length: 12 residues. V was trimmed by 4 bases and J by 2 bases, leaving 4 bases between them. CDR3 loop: CASSSFTDTQYF. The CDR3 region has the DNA TGTGCCAGCAGCTCTTTCACAGATACGCAGTATTTT. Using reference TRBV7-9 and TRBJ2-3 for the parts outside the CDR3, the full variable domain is DTGVSQNPRHKITKRGQNVTFRCDPISEHNRLYWYRQTLGQGPEFLTYFQNEAQLEKSRLLSDRFSAERPKGSFSTLEIQRTEQGDSAMYLCASSSFTDTQYFGPGTRLTVL.

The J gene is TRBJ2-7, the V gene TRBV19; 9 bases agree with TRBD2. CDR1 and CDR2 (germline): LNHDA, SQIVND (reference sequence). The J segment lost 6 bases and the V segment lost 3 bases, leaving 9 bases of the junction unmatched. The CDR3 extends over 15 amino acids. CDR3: CASSIIVAGVSEQYF. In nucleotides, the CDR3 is TGTGCCAGTAGTATTATTGTAGCGGGAGTTTCCGAGCAGTACTTC.

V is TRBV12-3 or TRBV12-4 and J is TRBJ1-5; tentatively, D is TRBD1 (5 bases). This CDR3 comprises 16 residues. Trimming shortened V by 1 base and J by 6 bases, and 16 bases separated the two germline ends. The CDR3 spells CASSLVAGRLLQPQHF. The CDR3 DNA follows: TGTGCCAGCAGTTTAGTTGCAGGGAGGTTGCTTCAGCCCCAGCATTTT.

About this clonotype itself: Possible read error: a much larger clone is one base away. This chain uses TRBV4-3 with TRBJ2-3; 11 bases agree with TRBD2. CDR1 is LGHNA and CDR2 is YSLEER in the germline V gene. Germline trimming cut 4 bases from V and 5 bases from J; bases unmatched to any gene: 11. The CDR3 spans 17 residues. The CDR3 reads CASSRDSSGRGEDTQYF. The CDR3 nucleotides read TGCGCCAGCAGCCGAGATAGTAGCGGGAGGGGGGAAGATACGCAGTATTTT.

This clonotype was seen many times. CDR3 coding DNA: TGTGCCAGCAGTGAAGTTGCGGGAGGGCCGGGCGAGCAGTACTTC. Amino acid sequence: CASSEVAGGPGEQYF. The V gene is TRBV6-1, the J gene TRBJ2-7; 9 bases fit TRBD2. The CDR3 contains 15 residues. The V and J ends lost 1 base and 6 bases, in that order; junction bases with no gene match: 7. Germline lookup yields CDR1 MNHNS and CDR2 SASEGT.

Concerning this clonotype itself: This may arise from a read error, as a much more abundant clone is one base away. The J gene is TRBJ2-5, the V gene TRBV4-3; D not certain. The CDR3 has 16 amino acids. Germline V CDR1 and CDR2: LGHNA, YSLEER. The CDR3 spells CASNQDRASMQETQYF. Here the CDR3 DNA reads TGCGCCAGCAACCAAGATCGAGCCAGTATGCAAGAGACCCAGTACTTC.

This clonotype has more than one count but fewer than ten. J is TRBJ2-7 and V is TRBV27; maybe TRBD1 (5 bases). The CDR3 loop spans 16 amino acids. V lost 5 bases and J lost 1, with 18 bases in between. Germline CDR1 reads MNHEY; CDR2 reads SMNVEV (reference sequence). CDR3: CASSLSTPKGSYEQYF. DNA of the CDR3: TGTGCCAGCAGTCTCTCGACCCCCAAGGGGTCCTACGAGCAGTACTTC.

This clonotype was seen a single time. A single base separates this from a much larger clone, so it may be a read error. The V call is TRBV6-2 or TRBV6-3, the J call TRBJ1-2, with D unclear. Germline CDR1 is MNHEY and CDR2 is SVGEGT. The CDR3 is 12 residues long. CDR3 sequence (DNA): TGTGCCAGCACGGGATCTAACAATGGCTACACCTTC. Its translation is CASTGSNNGYTF.

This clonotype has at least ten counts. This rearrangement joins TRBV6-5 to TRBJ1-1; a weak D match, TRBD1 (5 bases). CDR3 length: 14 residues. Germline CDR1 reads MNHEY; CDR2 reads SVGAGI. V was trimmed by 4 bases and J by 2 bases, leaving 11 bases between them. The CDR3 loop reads CASSSRQRNTEAFF. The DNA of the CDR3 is TGTGCCAGCAGTTCCCGACAGAGAAACACTGAAGCTTTCTTT.

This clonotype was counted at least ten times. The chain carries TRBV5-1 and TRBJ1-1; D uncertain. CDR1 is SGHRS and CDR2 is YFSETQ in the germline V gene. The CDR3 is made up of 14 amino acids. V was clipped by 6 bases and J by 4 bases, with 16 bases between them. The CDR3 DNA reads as TGCGCCAGCACCCTGTCGGGCGGCGGCACTGAAGCTTTCTTT. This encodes CASTLSGGGTEAFF.

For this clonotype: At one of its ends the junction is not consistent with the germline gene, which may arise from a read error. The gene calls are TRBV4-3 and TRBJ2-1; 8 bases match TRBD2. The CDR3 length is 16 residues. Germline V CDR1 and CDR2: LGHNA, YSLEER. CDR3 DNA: TGCGCCAGCAGCCAAAAGAGCGGGAGCTCCTACAATGAGCAGCTCTTC. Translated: CASSQKSGSSYNEQLF.

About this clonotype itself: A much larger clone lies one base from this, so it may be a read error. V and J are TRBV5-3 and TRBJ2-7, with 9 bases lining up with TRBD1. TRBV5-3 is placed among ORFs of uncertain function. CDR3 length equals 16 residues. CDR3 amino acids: CASSSVEGQGNYEQYF. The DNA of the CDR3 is TGTGCCAGCAGCTCGGTTGAGGGACAGGGCAACTACGAGCAGTACTTC.

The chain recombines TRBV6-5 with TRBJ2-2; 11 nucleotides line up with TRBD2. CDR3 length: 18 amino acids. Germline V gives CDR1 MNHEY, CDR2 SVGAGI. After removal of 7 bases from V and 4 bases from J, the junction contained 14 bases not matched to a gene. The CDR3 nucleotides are TGTGCCAGCACCACGCAGGCTAGCGGGAGGCTCGGCACCGGGGAGCTGTTTTTT. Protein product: CASTTQASGRLGTGELFF.

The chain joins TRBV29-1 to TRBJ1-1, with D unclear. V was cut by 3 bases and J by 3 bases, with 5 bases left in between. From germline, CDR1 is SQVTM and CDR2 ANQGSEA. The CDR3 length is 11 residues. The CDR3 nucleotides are TGCAGCGTTGACAGAGACACTGAAGCTTTCTTT. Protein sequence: CSVDRDTEAFF.

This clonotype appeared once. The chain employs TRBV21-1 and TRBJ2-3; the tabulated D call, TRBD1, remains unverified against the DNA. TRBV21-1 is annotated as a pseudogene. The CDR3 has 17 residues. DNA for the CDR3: TGTGCCAGCAGCAAAGCTCAGGGGACCTCGAGCACAGATACGCAGTATTTT. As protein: CASSKAQGTSSTDTQYF.

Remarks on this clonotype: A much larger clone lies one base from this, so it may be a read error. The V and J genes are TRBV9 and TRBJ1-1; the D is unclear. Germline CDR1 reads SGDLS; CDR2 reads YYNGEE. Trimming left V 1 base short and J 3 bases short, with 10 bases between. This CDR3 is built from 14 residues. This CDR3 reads CASSVTDMDTEAFF. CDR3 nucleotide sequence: TGTGCCAGCAGCGTAACGGATATGGACACTGAAGCTTTCTTT.

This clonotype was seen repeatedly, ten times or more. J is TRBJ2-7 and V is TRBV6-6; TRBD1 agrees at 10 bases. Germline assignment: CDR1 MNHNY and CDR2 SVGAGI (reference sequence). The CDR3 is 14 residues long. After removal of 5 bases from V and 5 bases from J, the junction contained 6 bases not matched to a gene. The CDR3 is CASSEGQGSDEQYF. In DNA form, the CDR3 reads TGTGCCAGCAGTGAGGGACAGGGGAGCGACGAGCAGTACTTC.

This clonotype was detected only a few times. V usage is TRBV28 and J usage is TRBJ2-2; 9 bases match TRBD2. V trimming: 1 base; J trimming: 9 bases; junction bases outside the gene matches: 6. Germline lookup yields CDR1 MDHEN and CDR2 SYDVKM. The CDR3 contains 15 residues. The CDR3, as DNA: TGTGCCAGCAGTTTATCGGTAGCGGGAGTGTGGGAGCTGTTTTTT. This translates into CASSLSVAGVWELFF. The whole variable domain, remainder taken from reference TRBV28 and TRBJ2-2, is DVKVTQSSRYLVKRTGEKVFLECVQDMDHENMFWYRQDPGLGLRLIYFSYDVKMKEKGDIPEGYSVSREKKERFSLILESASTNQTSMYLCASSLSVAGVWELFFGEGSRLTVL.

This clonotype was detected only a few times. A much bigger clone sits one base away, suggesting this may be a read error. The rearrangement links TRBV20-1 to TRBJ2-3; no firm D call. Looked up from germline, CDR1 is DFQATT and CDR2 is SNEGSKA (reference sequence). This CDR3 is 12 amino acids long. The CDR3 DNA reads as TGCAGTGCTGAGCCCGGCACAGATACGCGGTATTTT. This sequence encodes CSAEPGTDTRYF.

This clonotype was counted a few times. This CDR3 is CASSLVTGVPGRHAYEQYF. Written as DNA, the CDR3 is TGTGCCAGCAGTTTAGTCACCGGGGTACCGGGACGACATGCTTACGAGCAGTACTTC. This rearrangement joins TRBV28 to TRBJ2-7; possibly TRBD1 or TRBD2 for D (5 bases each). CDR3 length: 19 amino acids. Deletions cut 2 bases from V and 4 bases from J, with 27 bases between. The germline V gene has CDR1 MDHEN and CDR2 SYDVKM.

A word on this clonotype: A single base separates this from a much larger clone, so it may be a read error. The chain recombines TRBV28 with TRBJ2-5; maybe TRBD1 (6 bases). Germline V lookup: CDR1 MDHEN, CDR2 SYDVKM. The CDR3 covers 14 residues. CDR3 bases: TGTGCCAGCTCTCCAAACAGGGAGCAAGGGACCCAGTACTTC. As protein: CASSPNREQGTQYF.

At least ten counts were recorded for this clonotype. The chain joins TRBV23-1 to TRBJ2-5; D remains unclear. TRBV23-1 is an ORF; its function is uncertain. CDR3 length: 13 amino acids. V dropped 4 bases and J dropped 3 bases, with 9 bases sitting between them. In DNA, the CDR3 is TGCGCCAGCAGTCGATCGTGGGAAGAGACCCAGTACTTC. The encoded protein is CASSRSWEETQYF.

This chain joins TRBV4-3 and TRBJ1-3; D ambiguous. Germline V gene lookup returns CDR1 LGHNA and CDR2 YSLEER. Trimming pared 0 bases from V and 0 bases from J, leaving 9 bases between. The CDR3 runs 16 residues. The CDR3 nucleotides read TGCGCCAGCAGCCAAGATCGGACGGCCTCTGGAAACACCATATATTTT. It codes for CASSQDRTASGNTIYF.

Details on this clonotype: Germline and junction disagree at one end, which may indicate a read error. CDR3 protein: CAGSPDLPNEQFF. The CDR3 DNA follows: TGCGCCGGCAGCCCGGACCTCCCCAATGAGCAGTTCTTC. This rearrangement joins TRBV4-3 to TRBJ2-1; no definite D call. CDR1 LGHNA and CDR2 YSLEER come from the germline V gene. The CDR3 is made up of 13 amino acids.

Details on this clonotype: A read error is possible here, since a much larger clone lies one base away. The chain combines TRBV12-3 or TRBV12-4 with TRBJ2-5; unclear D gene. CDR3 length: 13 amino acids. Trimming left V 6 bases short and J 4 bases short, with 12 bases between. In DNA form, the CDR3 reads TGTGCCAGCAGCCGAAGGAATCGAGAGACCCAGTACTTC. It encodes CASSRRNRETQYF.